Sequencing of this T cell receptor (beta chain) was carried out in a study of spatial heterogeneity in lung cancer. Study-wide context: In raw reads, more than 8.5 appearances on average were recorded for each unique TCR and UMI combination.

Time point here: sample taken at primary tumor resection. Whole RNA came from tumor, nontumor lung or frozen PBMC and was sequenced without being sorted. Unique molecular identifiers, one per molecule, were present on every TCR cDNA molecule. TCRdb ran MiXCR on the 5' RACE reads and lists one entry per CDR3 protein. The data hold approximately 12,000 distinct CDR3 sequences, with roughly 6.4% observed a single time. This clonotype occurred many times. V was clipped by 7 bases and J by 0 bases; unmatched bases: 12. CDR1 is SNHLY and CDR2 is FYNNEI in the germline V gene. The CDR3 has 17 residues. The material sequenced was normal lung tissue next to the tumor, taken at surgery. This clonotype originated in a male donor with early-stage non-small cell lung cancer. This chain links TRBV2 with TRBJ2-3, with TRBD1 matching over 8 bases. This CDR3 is CASTGSETGASTDTQYF. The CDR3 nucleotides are TGTGCCAGCACCGGAAGTGAGACAGGGGCTAGCACAGATACGCAGTATTTT. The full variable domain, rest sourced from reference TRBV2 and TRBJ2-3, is EPEVTQTPSHQVTQMGQEVILRCVPISNHLYFYWYRQILGQKVEFLVSFYNNEISEKSEIFDDQFSVERPDGSNFTLKIRSTKLEDSAMYFCASTGSETGASTDTQYFGPGTRLTVL.